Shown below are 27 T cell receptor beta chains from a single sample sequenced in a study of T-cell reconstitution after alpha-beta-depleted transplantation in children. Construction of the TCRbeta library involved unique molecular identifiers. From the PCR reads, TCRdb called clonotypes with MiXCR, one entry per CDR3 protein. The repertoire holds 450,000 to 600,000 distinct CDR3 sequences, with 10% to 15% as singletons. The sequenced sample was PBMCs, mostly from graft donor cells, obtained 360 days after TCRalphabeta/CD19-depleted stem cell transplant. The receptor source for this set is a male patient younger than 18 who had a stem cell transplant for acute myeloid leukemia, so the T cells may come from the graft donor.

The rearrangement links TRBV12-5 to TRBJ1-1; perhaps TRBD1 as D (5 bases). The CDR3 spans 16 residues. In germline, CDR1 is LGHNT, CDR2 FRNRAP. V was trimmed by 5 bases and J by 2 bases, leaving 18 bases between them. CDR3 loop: CASGLGTPPINTEAFF. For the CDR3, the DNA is TGTGCTAGTGGTCTCGGGACTCCCCCGATAAACACTGAAGCTTTCTTT.

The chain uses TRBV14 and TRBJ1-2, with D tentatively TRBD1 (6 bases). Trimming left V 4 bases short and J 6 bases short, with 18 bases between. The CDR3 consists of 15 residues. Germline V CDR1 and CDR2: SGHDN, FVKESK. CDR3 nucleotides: TGTGCCAGCAGCCGGGGGCTCGGGACGCGACATGGCTACACCTTC. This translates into CASSRGLGTRHGYTF.

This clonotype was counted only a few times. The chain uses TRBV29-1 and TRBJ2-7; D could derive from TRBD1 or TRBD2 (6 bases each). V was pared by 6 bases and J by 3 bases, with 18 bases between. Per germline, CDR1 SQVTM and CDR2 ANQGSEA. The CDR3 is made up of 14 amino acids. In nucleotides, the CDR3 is TGCAGCGTCCCATGGGGGGCAGGGGACTACGAGCAGTACTTC. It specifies CSVPWGAGDYEQYF.

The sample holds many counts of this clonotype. The CDR3 sequence is CASSQGDSRGDEQFF. In DNA form, the CDR3 reads TGCGCCAGCAGCCAAGGGGACTCGAGGGGCGATGAGCAGTTCTTC. The chain combines TRBV4-3 with TRBJ2-1, with D maybe TRBD2 (6 bases). The CDR3 has 15 residues. Germline CDR1 and CDR2: LGHNA and YSLEER. V lost 1 base and J lost 8, with 15 bases in between.

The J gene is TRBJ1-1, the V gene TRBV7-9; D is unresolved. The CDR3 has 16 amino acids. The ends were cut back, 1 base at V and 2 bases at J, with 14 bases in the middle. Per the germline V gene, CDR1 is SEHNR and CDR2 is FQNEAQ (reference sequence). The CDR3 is CASSLVVRSTNTEAFF. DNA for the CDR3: TGTGCCAGCAGCTTAGTGGTACGGAGTACTAACACTGAAGCTTTCTTT. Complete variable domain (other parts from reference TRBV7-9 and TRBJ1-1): DTGVSQNPRHKITKRGQNVTFRCDPISEHNRLYWYRQTLGQGPEFLTYFQNEAQLEKSRLLSDRFSAERPKGSFSTLEIQRTEQGDSAMYLCASSLVVRSTNTEAFFGQGTRLTVV.

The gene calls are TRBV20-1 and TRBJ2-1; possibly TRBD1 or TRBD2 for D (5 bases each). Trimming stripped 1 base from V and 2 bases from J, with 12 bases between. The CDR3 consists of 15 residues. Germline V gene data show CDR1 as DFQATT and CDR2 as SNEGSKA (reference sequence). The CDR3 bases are TGCAGTGCTAGAGTACGGGGCGGTACCTACAATGAGCAGTTCTTC. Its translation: CSARVRGGTYNEQFF.

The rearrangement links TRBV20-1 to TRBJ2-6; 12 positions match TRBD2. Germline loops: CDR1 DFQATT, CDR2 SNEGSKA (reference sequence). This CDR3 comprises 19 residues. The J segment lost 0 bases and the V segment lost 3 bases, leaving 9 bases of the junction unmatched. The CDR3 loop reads CSASTPTSGRSSGANVLTF. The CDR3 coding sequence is TGCAGTGCTAGCACTCCTACTAGCGGGAGGAGCTCTGGGGCCAACGTCCTGACTTTC.

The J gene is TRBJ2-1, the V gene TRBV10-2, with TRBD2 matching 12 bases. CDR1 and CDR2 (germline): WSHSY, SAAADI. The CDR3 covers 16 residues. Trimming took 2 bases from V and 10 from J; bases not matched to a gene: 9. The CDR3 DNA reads TGCGCCAGCAGTGAGACCTTGGGACTAGCGGGCTCGGAGCAGTTCTTC. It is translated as CASSETLGLAGSEQFF.

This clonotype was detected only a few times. CDR3 nucleotides: TGTGCCAGCAGCCGGTCCCAGGGGGCTAACACTGAAGCTTTCTTT. It codes for CASSRSQGANTEAFF. J is TRBJ1-1 and V is TRBV14; 8 bases fit TRBD1. In germline, CDR1 is SGHDN, CDR2 FVKESK. This CDR3 is 15 amino acids long. The V and J ends lost 4 bases and 2 bases, in that order; junction bases with no gene match: 6.

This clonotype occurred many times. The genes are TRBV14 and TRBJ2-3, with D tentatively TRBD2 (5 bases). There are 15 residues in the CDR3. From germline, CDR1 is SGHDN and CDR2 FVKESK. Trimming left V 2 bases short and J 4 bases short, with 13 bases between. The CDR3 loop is CASSQRSGMADTQYF. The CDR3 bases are TGTGCCAGCAGCCAAAGGTCCGGGATGGCAGATACGCAGTATTTT.

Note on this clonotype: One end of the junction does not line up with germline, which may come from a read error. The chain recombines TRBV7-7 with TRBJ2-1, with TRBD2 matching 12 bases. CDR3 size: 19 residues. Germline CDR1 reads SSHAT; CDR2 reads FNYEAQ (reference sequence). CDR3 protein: CASSVSGLAGTSSYNEQFF. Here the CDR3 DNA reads TGTGCTAGCAGCGTATCGGGACTAGCGGGCACTAGCTCCTACAATGAGCAGTTCTTC.

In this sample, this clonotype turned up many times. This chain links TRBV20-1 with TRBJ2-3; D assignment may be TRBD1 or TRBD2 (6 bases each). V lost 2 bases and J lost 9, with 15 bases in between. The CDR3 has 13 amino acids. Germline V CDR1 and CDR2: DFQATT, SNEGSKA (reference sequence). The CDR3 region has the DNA TGCAGTGCTAGATATCAGGAGGGGGTGACGCAGTATTTT. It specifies CSARYQEGVTQYF.

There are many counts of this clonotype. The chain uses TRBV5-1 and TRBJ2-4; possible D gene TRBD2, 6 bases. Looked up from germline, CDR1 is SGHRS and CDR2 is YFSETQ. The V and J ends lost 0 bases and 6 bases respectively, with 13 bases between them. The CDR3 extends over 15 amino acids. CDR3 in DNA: TGCGCCAGCAGCTTGGGGCGGGAACTGGGAAACATTCAGTACTTC. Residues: CASSLGRELGNIQYF. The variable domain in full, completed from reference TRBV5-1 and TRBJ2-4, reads KAGVTQTPRYLIKTRGQQVTLSCSPISGHRSVSWYQQTPGQGLQFLFEYFSETQRNKGNFPGRFSGRQFSNSRSEMNVSTLELGDSALYLCASSLGRELGNIQYFGAGTRLSVL.

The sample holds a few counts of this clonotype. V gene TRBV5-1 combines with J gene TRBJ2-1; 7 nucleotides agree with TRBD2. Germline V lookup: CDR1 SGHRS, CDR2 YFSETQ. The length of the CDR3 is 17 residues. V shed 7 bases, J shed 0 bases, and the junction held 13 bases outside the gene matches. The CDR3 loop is CASGLGLAASSYNEQFF. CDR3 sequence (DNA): TGCGCCAGCGGTCTGGGGCTAGCGGCCAGCTCCTACAATGAGCAGTTCTTC.

CDR3 in DNA: TGTGCCAGCAGCGCGGGACTAGAGGGCCCAGATACGCAGTATTTT. Its protein product is CASSAGLEGPDTQYF. This rearrangement joins TRBV9 to TRBJ2-3; 8 bases align to TRBD2. Trimming at V came to 3 bases and at J to 4 bases, leaving 7 bases not matched to a gene. This CDR3 has 15 residues. Per the germline V gene, CDR1 is SGDLS and CDR2 is YYNGEE.

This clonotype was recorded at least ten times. CDR3 amino acids: CASRRNPRLDTEAFF. The CDR3 region has the DNA TGTGCCAGCAGAAGGAATCCCCGGCTGGACACTGAAGCTTTCTTT. The gene calls are TRBV12-3 or TRBV12-4 and TRBJ1-1; D unresolved. This CDR3 is 15 amino acids long. Trimming removed 6 bases at V and 3 bases at J, with 17 bases between.

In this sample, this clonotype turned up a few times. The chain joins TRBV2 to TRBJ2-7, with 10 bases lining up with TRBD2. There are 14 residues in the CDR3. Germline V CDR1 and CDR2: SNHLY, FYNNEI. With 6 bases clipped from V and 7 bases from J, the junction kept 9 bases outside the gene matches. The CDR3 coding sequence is TGTGCCAGCAGGAAGGGACTAGCGCCGGGGGAGCAGTACTTC. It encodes CASRKGLAPGEQYF.

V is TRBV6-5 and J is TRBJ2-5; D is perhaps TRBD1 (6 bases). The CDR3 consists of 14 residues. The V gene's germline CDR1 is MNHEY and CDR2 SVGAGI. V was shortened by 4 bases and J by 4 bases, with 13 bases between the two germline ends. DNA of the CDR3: TGTGCCAGCAGTTGGGCTACAGGGTTAGAGACCCAGTACTTC. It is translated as CASSWATGLETQYF.

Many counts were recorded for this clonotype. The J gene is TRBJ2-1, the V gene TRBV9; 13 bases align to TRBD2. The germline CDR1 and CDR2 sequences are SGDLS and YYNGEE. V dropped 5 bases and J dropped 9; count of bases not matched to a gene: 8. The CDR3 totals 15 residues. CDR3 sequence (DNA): TGTGCCAGCAGTTCTGGACTAGCGGGAGTTAGTGAGCAGTTCTTC. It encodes CASSSGLAGVSEQFF.

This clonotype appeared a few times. This chain's CDR3 is CSASGSPDTQYF. In DNA, the CDR3 is TGCAGTGCTAGCGGGAGTCCTGATACGCAGTATTTT. The chain uses TRBV20-1 and TRBJ2-3, with D possibly being TRBD2 (6 bases). V was shortened by 3 bases and J by 6 bases, with 10 bases between the two germline ends. The CDR3 contains 12 residues. From germline, CDR1 is DFQATT and CDR2 SNEGSKA (reference sequence).

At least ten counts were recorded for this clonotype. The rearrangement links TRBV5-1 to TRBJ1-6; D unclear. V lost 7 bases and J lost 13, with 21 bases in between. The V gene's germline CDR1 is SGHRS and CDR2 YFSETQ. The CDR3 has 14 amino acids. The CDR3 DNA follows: TGCGCCAGCCGGGAAGCGTCGGCAAGCGCTCCCCTCCACTTT. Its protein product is CASREASASAPLHF.

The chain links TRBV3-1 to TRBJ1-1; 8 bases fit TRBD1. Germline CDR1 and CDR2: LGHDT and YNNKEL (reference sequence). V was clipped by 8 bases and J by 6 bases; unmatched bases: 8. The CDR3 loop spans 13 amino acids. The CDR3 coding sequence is TGTGCCAGCGGACGGACAGGGAAATCTGAAGCTTTCTTT. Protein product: CASGRTGKSEAFF.

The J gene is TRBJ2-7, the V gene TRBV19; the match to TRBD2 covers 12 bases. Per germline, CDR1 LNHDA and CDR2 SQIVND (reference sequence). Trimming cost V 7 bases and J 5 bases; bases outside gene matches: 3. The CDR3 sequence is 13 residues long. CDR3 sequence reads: CASKGLAGDEQYF. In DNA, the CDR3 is TGTGCCAGTAAGGGACTAGCGGGTGACGAGCAGTACTTC. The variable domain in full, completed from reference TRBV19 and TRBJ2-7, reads DGGITQSPKYLFRKEGQNVTLSCEQNLNHDAMYWYRQDPGQGLRLIYYSQIVNDFQKGDIAEGYSVSREKKESFPLTVTSAQKNPTAFYLCASKGLAGDEQYFGPGTRLTVT.

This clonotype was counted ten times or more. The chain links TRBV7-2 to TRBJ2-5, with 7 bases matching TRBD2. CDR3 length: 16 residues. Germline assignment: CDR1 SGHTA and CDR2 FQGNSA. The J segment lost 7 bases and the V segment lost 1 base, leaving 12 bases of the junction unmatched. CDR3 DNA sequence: TGTGCCAGCAGCTTAGTGTCCGGCGGGAGAATGGTGACCCAGTACTTC. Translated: CASSLVSGGRMVTQYF.

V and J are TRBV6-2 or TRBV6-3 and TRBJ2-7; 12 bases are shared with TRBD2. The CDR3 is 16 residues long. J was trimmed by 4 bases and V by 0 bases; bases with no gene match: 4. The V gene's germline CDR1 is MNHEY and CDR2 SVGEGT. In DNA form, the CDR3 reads TGTGCCAGCAGTTACTCCCTAGCGGGAGGGCAGTACGAGCAGTACTTC. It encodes CASSYSLAGGQYEQYF.

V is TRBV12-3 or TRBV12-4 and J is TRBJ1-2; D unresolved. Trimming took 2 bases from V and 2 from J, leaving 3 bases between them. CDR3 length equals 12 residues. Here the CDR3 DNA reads TGTGCCAGCAGTTTACAGAACTATGGCTACACCTTC. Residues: CASSLQNYGYTF.

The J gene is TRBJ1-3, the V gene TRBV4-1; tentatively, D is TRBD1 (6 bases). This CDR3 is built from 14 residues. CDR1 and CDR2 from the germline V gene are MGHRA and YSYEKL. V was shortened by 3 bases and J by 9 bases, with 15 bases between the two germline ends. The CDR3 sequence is CASSHGTSEGTIYF. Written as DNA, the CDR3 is TGCGCCAGCAGCCACGGGACATCGGAGGGCACCATATATTTT.